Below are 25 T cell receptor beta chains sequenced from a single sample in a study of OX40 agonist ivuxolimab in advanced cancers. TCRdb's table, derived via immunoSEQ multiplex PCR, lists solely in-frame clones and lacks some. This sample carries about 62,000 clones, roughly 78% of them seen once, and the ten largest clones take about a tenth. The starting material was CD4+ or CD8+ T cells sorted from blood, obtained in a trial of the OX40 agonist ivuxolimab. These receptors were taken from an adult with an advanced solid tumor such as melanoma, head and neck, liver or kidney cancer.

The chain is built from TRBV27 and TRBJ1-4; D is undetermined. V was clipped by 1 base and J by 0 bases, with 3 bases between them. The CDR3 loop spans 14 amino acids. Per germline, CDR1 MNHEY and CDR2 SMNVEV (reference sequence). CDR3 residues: CASSLYSTNEKLFF. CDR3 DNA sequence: TGTGCCAGCAGTTTATACTCAACTAATGAAAAACTGTTTTTT.

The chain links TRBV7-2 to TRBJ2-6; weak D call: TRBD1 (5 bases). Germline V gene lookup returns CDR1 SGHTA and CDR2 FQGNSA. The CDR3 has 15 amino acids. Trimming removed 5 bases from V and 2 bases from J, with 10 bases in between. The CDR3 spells CASSQPGTGANVLTF. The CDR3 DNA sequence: TGTGCCAGCAGCCAGCCAGGGACTGGGGCCAACGTCCTGACTTTC.

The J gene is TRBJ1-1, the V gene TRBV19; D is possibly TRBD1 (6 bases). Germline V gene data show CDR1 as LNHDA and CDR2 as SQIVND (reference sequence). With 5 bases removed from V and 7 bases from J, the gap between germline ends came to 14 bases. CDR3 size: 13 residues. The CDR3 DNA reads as TGTGCCAGTAGTGGGGGGCTGTACGGTGAAGCTTTCTTT. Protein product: CASSGGLYGEAFF.

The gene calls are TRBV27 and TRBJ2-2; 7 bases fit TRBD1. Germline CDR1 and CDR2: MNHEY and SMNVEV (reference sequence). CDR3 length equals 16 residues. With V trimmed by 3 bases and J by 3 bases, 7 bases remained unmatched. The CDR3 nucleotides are TGTGCCAGCAGTTTGTCGAACAGGGGATACACCGGGGAGCTGTTTTTT. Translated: CASSLSNRGYTGELFF.

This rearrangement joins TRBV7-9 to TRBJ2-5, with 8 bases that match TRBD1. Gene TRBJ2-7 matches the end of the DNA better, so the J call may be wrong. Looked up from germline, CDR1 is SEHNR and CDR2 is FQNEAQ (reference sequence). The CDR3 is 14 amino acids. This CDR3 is CASSPDRVPYEQYF. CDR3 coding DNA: TGTGCCAGCAGCCCGGACAGGGTACCCTACGAGCAGTACTTC.

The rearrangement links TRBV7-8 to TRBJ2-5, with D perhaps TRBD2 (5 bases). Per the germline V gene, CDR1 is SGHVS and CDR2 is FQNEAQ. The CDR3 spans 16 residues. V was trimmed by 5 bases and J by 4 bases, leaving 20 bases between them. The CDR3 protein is CASSPSTGNWRETQYF. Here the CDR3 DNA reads TGTGCCAGCAGCCCGTCTACGGGGAATTGGAGAGAGACCCAGTACTTC.

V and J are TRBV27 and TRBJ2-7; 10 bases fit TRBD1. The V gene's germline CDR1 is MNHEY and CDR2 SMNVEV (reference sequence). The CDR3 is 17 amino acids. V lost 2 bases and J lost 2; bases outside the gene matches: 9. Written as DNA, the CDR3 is TGTGCCAGCAGTTTAGGCCGCTCCGGGACAGGGGCCTACGAGCAGTACTTC. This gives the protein CASSLGRSGTGAYEQYF.

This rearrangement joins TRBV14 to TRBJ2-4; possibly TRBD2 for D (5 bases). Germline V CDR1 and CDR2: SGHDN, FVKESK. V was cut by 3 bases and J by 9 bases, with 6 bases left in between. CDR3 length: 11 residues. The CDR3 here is CASSQGAIQYF. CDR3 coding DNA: TGTGCCAGCAGCCAGGGAGCCATTCAGTACTTC. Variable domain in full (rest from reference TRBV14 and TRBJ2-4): EAGVTQFPSHSVIEKGQTVTLRCDPISGHDNLYWYRRVMGKEIKFLLHFVKESKQDESGMPNNRFLAERTGGTYSTLKVQPAELEDSGVYFCASSQGAIQYFGAGTRLSVL.

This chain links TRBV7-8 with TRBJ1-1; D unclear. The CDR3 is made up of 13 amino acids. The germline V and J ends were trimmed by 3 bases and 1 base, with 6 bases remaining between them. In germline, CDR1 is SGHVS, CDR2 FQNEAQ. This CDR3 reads CASSFTENTEAFF. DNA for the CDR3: TGTGCCAGCAGCTTCACAGAGAACACTGAAGCTTTCTTT.

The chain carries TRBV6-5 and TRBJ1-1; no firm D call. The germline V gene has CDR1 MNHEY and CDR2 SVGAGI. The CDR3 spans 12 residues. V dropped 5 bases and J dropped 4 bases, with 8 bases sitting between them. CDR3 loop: CASSPQGTEAFF. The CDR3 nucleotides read TGTGCCAGCAGTCCCCAAGGCACTGAAGCTTTCTTT.

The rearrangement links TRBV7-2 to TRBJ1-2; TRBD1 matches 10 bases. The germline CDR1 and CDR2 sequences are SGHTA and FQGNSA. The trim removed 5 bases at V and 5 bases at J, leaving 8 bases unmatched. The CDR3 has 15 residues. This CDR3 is CASSPGDRGGYGYTF. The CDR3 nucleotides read TGTGCCAGCAGCCCTGGGGACAGGGGAGGTTATGGCTACACCTTC.

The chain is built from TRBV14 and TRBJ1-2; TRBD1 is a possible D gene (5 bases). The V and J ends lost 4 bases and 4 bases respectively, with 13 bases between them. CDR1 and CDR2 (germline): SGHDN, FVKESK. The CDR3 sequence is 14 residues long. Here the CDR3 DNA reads TGTGCCAGCAGCCTGGACGTAGGGGCCTATGGCTACACCTTC. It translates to CASSLDVGAYGYTF.

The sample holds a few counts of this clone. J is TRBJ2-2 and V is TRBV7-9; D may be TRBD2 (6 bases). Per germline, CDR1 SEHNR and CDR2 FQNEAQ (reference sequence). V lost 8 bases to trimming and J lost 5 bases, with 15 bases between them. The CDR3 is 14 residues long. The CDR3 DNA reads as TGTGCCAGCGGTTCAGGAGGGGTTACCGGGGAGCTGTTTTTT. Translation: CASGSGGVTGELFF.

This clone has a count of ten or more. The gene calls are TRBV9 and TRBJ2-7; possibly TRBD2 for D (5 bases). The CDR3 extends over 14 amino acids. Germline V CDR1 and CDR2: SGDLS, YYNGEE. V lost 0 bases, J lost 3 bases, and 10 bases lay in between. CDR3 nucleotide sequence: TGTGCCAGCAGCGTAGAGGGAGCCGACTACGAGCAGTACTTC. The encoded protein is CASSVEGADYEQYF.

The CDR3 sequence: CASSLYSSSYNSPLHF. CDR3 coding DNA: TGTGCCAGCAGCCTTTACAGCAGCTCCTATAATTCACCCCTCCACTTT. This sequence joins TRBV7-2 and TRBJ1-6; D is ambiguous. This CDR3 spans 16 amino acids. The V and J ends lost 5 bases and 0 bases respectively, with 11 bases between them. CDR1 is SGHTA, CDR2 FQGNSA, per germline.

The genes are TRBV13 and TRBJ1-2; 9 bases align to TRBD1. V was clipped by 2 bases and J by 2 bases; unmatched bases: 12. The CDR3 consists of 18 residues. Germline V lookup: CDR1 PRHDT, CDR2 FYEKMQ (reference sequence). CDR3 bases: TGTGCCAGCAGCTTATCCCGACCGGGACAGGGAACGAACTATGGCTACACCTTC. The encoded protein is CASSLSRPGQGTNYGYTF.

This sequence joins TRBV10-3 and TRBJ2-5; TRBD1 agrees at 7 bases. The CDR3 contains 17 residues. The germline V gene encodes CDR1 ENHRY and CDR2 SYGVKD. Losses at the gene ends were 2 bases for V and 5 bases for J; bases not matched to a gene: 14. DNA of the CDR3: TGTGCCATCAGTGAGCCGGGTAAAAAGGGGGCTGGGGAGACCCAGTACTTC. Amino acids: CAISEPGKKGAGETQYF.

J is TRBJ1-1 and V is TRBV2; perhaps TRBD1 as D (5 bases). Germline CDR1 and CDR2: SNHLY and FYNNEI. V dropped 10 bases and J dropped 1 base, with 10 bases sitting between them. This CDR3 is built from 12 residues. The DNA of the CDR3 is TGTGCCAACTACGACAGGAACACTGAAGCTTTCTTT. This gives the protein CANYDRNTEAFF.

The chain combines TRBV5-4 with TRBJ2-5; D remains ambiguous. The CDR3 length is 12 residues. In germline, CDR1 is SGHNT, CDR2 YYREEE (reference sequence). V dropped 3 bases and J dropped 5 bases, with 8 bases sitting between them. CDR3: CASSSGRETQYF. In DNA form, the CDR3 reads TGTGCCAGCAGCTCCGGACGGGAGACCCAGTACTTC.

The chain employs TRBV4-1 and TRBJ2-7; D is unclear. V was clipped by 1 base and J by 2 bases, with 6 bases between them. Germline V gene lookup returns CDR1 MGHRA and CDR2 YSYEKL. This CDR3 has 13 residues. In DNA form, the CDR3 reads TGCGCCAGCAGCCAAGCTATGGCCTACGAGCAGTACTTC. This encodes CASSQAMAYEQYF.

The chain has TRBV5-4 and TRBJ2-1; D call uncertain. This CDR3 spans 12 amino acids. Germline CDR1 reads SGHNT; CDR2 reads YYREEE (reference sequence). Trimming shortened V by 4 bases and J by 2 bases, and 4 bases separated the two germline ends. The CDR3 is CASSQTYNEQFF. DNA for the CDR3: TGTGCCAGCAGCCAGACCTACAATGAGCAGTTCTTC.

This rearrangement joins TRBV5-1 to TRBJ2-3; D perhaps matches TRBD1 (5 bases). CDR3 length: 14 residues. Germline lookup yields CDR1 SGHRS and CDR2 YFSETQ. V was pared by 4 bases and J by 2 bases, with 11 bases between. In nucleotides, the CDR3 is TGCGCCAGCAGCCGACAGACTGCCACAGATACGCAGTATTTT. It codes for CASSRQTATDTQYF. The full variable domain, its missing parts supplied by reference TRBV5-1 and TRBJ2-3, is KAGVTQTPRYLIKTRGQQVTLSCSPISGHRSVSWYQQTPGQGLQFLFEYFSETQRNKGNFPGRFSGRQFSNSRSEMNVSTLELGDSALYLCASSRQTATDTQYFGPGTRLTVL.

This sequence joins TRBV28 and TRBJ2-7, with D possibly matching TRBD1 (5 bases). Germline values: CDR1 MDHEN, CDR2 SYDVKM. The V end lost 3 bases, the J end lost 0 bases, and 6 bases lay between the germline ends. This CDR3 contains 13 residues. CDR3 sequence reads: CASSLTASYEQYF. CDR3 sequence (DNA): TGTGCCAGCAGTTTGACAGCCTCCTACGAGCAGTACTTC.

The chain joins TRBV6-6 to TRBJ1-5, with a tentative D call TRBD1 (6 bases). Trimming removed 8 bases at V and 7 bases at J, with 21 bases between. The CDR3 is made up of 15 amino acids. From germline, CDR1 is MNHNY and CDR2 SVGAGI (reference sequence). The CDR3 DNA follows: TGTGCCAGCGTTATAGGGGGGACAAGGAACCAGCCCCAGCATTTT. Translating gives CASVIGGTRNQPQHF.

This CDR3 is CASSLGQGSNEQFF. For the CDR3, the DNA is TGTGCCAGCAGCTTGGGACAGGGGTCCAATGAGCAGTTCTTC. J is TRBJ2-1 and V is TRBV5-5; 8 bases map to TRBD1. The CDR3 is 14 amino acids. J was trimmed by 6 bases and V by 0 bases; bases with no gene match: 2. CDR1 is SGHKS, CDR2 YYEKEE, per germline (reference sequence).